These 25 T cell receptor beta chains came from one sample sequenced in a study of CD8 T cells in ankylosing spondylitis. In TCRdb, the 5' RACE reads were re-called with MiXCR into one record per CDR3 protein. The sample lists about 52,000 distinct CDR3 sequences; approximately 7.4% were seen once. The sample taken for sequencing was blood, either unsorted or a sorted T cell fraction (not recorded which). Every receptor here comes from a female donor with ankylosing spondylitis or in good health (not recorded which).

This chain uses TRBV5-6 with TRBJ1-5; 8 nucleotides match TRBD1. CDR1 SGHDT and CDR2 YYEEEE come from the germline V gene. The CDR3 is 14 residues long. V shed 4 bases and J 6 bases; nucleotides not matched to a gene: 6. CDR3 DNA sequence: TGTGCCAGCAGCCAGGACAGGGTTGGTCAGCCCCAGCATTTT. This codes for CASSQDRVGQPQHF.

This clonotype was observed many times. V is TRBV12-3 or TRBV12-4 and J is TRBJ2-1, with D possibly TRBD1 on 6 matching bases. CDR3 length: 13 residues. The V end lost 5 bases, the J end lost 4 bases, and 9 bases lay between the germline ends. The CDR3 spells CASSPGQYNEQFF. CDR3 nucleotide sequence: TGTGCCAGCAGTCCTGGACAGTACAATGAGCAGTTCTTC.

The rearrangement uses TRBV7-2 and TRBJ2-3; 8 positions agree with TRBD1. The CDR3 is made up of 14 amino acids. The junction had 5 bases not matched to a gene; V was cut back by 6 bases and J by 3 bases. Germline lookup yields CDR1 SGHTA and CDR2 FQGNSA. The CDR3 sequence: CASRSDRATDTQYF. CDR3 DNA sequence: TGTGCCAGCAGATCGGACAGGGCTACAGATACGCAGTATTTT.

This clonotype has ten or more counts. The chain links TRBV5-7 to TRBJ2-2; 7 bases agree with TRBD1. TRBV5-7 is an open reading frame whose function is uncertain. After removal of 1 base from V and 4 bases from J, the junction contained 4 bases not matched to a gene. The CDR3 is 15 amino acids. CDR3 sequence: CASSLRAGGTGELFF. Here the CDR3 DNA reads TGTGCCAGCAGCTTGCGGGCAGGGGGCACCGGGGAGCTGTTTTTT.

Many counts were recorded for this clonotype. The V call is TRBV12-3 or TRBV12-4, the J call TRBJ2-3, with D tentatively TRBD2 (5 bases). The CDR3 has 15 residues. V lost 3 bases and J lost 1, with 11 bases in between. CDR3 amino acids: CASSFLRGGTDTQYF. The CDR3 region has the DNA TGTGCCAGCAGTTTTTTACGGGGAGGCACAGATACGCAGTATTTT.

This clonotype was found many times. The genes are TRBV20-1 and TRBJ2-3; the D gene is possibly TRBD1 (6 bases). Germline V gene data show CDR1 as DFQATT and CDR2 as SNEGSKA (reference sequence). Trimming pared 3 bases from V and 6 bases from J, leaving 10 bases between. The length of the CDR3 is 12 residues. DNA of the CDR3: TGCAGTGCTAGCCCAGGGGTGGATACGCAGTATTTT. Translating gives CSASPGVDTQYF.

In its sample, this clonotype was seen many times. The chain has TRBV2 and TRBJ2-7; D is unclear. Germline V gives CDR1 SNHLY, CDR2 FYNNEI. The V end was cut by 1 base, the J end by 1 base, with 11 bases between. The CDR3 consists of 15 residues. The CDR3 sequence is CASSEDPAQSYEQYV. Here the CDR3 DNA reads TGTGCCAGCAGTGAAGACCCTGCCCAATCCTACGAGCAGTACGTC.

This clonotype was seen many times. This chain connects TRBV29-1 to TRBJ1-1; TRBD1 is a possible D gene (6 bases). Deletions cut 2 bases from V and 5 bases from J, with 15 bases between. Germline V gene data show CDR1 as SQVTM and CDR2 as ANQGSEA. This CDR3 comprises 14 residues. In DNA form, the CDR3 reads TGCAGCGTTGAAAGGGTGGGAGGGGGAACTGAAGCTTTCTTT. It is translated as CSVERVGGGTEAFF.

The chain has TRBV4-2 and TRBJ2-1, with D maybe TRBD2 (6 bases). V lost 4 bases to trimming and J lost 9 bases, with 22 bases between them. This CDR3 has 16 amino acids. Germline CDR1 is LGHNA and CDR2 is YNFKEQ. The CDR3 DNA follows: TGTGCCAGCAGCCCCGGGCTCATCGGGGGTGTCGTTGAGCAGTTCTTC. This encodes CASSPGLIGGVVEQFF.

The CDR3 sequence is CASSFGQTYEQYV. For the CDR3, the DNA is TGTGCCAGCAGCTTCGGACAGACCTACGAGCAGTACGTC. The chain combines TRBV11-2 with TRBJ2-7; possibly TRBD1 for D (6 bases). CDR3 length: 13 amino acids. Germline CDR1 reads SGHAT; CDR2 reads FQNNGV. V was trimmed by 3 bases and J by 2 bases, leaving 8 bases between them.

This chain uses TRBV3-1 with TRBJ1-5, with D maybe TRBD1 (6 bases). CDR1 and CDR2 (germline): LGHDT, YNNKEL (reference sequence). Trimming pared 3 bases from V and 2 bases from J, leaving 8 bases between. The CDR3 loop spans 14 amino acids. This chain's CDR3 is CASSQDSGNQPQHF. The CDR3 coding sequence is TGTGCCAGCAGCCAGGACAGCGGCAATCAGCCCCAGCATTTT.

This clonotype was detected ten times or more. The gene calls are TRBV7-6 and TRBJ2-1, with 7 nucleotides matching TRBD2. The CDR3 covers 18 residues. V lost 5 bases to trimming and J lost 6 bases; unmatched junction nucleotides: 19. Germline assignment: CDR1 SGHVS and CDR2 FNYEAQ. CDR3 DNA sequence: TGTGCCAGCAGCCGCCGCAGGGAAGAGGAGCGGGGTTCCAATGAGCAGTTCTTC. Translating it yields CASSRRREEERGSNEQFF.

By sample fraction, this clonotype is medium-sized. The rearrangement joins TRBV5-1 to TRBJ2-1; TRBD1 might be the D (5 bases). Trimming pared 0 bases from V and 7 bases from J, leaving 11 bases between. The CDR3 contains 14 residues. Germline-derived CDR1 and CDR2 are SGHRS and YFSETQ. CDR3 in amino acids: CASSLGLGANEQFF. The DNA of the CDR3 is TGCGCCAGCAGCTTGGGTTTAGGGGCTAATGAGCAGTTCTTC.

This clonotype has a handful of counts. The chain recombines TRBV20-1 with TRBJ1-2; D may be TRBD1 (5 bases). Germline CDR1 reads DFQATT; CDR2 reads SNEGSKA (reference sequence). There are 14 residues in the CDR3. Trimming pared 2 bases from V and 0 bases from J, leaving 10 bases between. CDR3 loop: CSARTDSSNYGYTF. The CDR3 region has the DNA TGCAGTGCTAGAACCGACAGTTCTAACTATGGCTACACCTTC.

This clonotype was detected many times. V usage is TRBV20-1 and J usage is TRBJ2-2; D possibly corresponds to TRBD1 (6 bases). With 3 bases removed from V and 5 bases from J, the gap between germline ends came to 13 bases. From germline, CDR1 is DFQATT and CDR2 SNEGSKA (reference sequence). The CDR3 covers 14 residues. The CDR3, as DNA: TGCAGTGCTAGTCAGGGGAAGGGGACCGGGGAGCTGTTTTTT. It is translated as CSASQGKGTGELFF.

This clonotype has ten or more counts. The chain has TRBV24-1 and TRBJ1-2; perhaps TRBD1 as D (6 bases). This CDR3 comprises 13 residues. Germline V gene data show CDR1 as KGHDR and CDR2 as SFDVKD. V dropped 5 bases and J dropped 8 bases, with 14 bases sitting between them. In DNA, the CDR3 is TGTGCCACCAGTGCCGGAACAGGGTTGGGCTACACCTTC. Encoded protein: CATSAGTGLGYTF.

This clonotype was seen only a few times. The chain is built from TRBV5-1 and TRBJ1-1; no clear D. This CDR3 comprises 14 residues. From germline, CDR1 is SGHRS and CDR2 YFSETQ. Trimming took 4 bases from V and 2 from J, leaving 12 bases between them. The DNA of the CDR3 is TGCGCCAGCAGCCCGCCGTGGGGTAACACTGAAGCTTTCTTT. Amino acids: CASSPPWGNTEAFF.

This clonotype was found many times. This chain links TRBV5-1 with TRBJ2-2; 14 positions match TRBD2. J gave up 5 bases and V 3 bases, and 3 bases lay outside the gene matches. Germline V gene sequence: CDR1 SGHRS, CDR2 YFSETQ. The CDR3 is 16 amino acids. The CDR3 reads CASSWTSGGMTGELFF. CDR3 nucleotide sequence: TGCGCCAGCAGCTGGACTAGCGGGGGGATGACCGGGGAGCTGTTTTTT. Together with reference TRBV5-1 and TRBJ2-2, the CDR3 gives the full variable domain: KAGVTQTPRYLIKTRGQQVTLSCSPISGHRSVSWYQQTPGQGLQFLFEYFSETQRNKGNFPGRFSGRQFSNSRSEMNVSTLELGDSALYLCASSWTSGGMTGELFFGEGSRLTVL.

Ten or more counts support this clonotype. The chain employs TRBV19 and TRBJ1-5; D is ambiguous. CDR1 is LNHDA, CDR2 SQIVND, per germline (reference sequence). V shed 5 bases and J shed 3 bases, with 14 bases lying between them. The CDR3 runs to 15 residues. Written as DNA, the CDR3 is TGTGCCAGTAGTCCCCGGGGTTCTCCCAATCAGCCCCAGCATTTT. It specifies CASSPRGSPNQPQHF.

The rearrangement joins TRBV5-1 to TRBJ2-3; tentatively, D is TRBD1 (5 bases). The germline V gene has CDR1 SGHRS and CDR2 YFSETQ. The CDR3 runs 14 residues. V was trimmed by 4 bases and J by 4 bases, leaving 13 bases between them. The CDR3 spells CASSQGRVADTQYF. CDR3 coding DNA: TGCGCCAGCAGCCAGGGCAGGGTGGCAGATACGCAGTATTTT.

This clonotype has at least ten counts. This chain connects TRBV5-1 to TRBJ1-2; D is unresolved. This CDR3 region has 12 residues. Deletions cut 1 base from V and 8 bases from J, with 9 bases between. Germline V gene sequence: CDR1 SGHRS, CDR2 YFSETQ. The CDR3 DNA is TGCGCCAGCAGCTTGCCGGATGGGGGCTACACCTTC. Amino acids: CASSLPDGGYTF.

This clonotype was recorded at least ten times. The rearrangement joins TRBV7-2 to TRBJ1-5; the match to TRBD1 covers 8 bases. V dropped 6 bases and J dropped 4; count of bases not matched to a gene: 5. The CDR3 covers 14 residues. The germline CDR1 and CDR2 sequences are SGHTA and FQGNSA. The CDR3 nucleotides read TGTGCCAGCAGAGGGGACAGGATTAATCAGCCCCAGCATTTT. This translates into CASRGDRINQPQHF.

This clonotype showed up many times. The CDR3 is CATSPGRGRGETQYF. The CDR3 DNA is TGTGCCACCAGCCCCGGCAGGGGCAGGGGCGAGACCCAGTACTTC. The J gene is TRBJ2-5, the V gene TRBV15; the D gene is possibly TRBD1 (6 bases). The CDR3 totals 15 residues. The V and J ends lost 5 bases and 5 bases respectively, with 18 bases between them. Germline V gene sequence: CDR1 LNHNV, CDR2 YYDKDF (reference sequence).

This clonotype occurred many times. The chain has TRBV6-2 or TRBV6-3 and TRBJ2-5; D unresolved. This CDR3 is 15 amino acids long. V dropped 2 bases and J dropped 0 bases, with 10 bases sitting between them. Germline assignment: CDR1 MNHEY and CDR2 SVGEGT. For the CDR3, the DNA is TGTGCCAGCAGTTACGATCCGGGCTACCAAGAGACCCAGTACTTC. This encodes CASSYDPGYQETQYF.

The gene calls are TRBV27 and TRBJ2-7; TRBD1 matches at 7 bases. Per the germline V gene, CDR1 is MNHEY and CDR2 is SMNVEV (reference sequence). The length of the CDR3 is 15 residues. J was trimmed by 3 bases and V by 5 bases; bases with no gene match: 10. The CDR3 DNA reads as TGTGCCAGCAGTCGAGACAGACAGGGTGTCTACGAGCAGTACGTC. This codes for CASSRDRQGVYEQYV.